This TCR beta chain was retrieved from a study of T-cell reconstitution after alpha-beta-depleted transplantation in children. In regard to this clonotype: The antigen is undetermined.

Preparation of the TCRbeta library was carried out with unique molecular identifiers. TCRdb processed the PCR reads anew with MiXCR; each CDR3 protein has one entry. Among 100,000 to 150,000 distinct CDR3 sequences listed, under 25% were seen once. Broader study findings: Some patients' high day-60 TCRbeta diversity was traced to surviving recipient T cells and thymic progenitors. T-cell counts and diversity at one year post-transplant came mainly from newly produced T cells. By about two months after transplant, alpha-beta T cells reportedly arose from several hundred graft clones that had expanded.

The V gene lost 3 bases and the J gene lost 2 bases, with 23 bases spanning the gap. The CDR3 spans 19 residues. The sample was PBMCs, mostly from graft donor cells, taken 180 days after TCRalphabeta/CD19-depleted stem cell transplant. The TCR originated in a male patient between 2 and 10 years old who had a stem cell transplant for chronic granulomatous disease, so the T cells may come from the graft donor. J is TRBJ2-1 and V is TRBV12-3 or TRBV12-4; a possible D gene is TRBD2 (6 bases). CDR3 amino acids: CASSFYRELWPPTYNEQFF. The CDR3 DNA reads TGTGCCAGCAGTTTTTACCGGGAGCTTTGGCCCCCTACCTACAATGAGCAGTTCTTC.